Following are 6 T cell receptor beta chains from one sample sequenced in a study of monozygotic twins with inflammatory bowel disease (dated by TCRdb to about 2019). Libraries were constructed by 5' RACE. Sequenced using an Illumina HiSeq 2500. Each CDR3 protein sequence appears as one entry after TCRdb reprocessed the reads, and no DNA is included. The sample's clone listing holds over 150,000 distinct CDR3 sequences. 2.4% of the sample lies in the top ten. The sample was blood. The receptors derive from a human donor with ulcerative colitis or Crohn's disease, or a healthy co-twin of an affected twin (not recorded which).

The chain uses TRBV28 and TRBJ1-1. CDR1 is MDHEN and CDR2 is SYDVKM in the germline V gene. There are 12 residues in the CDR3. CDR3 amino acids: CASSLPETTAIF.

The CDR3 protein is CASSPVRSDLLDGYTF. The chain couples TRBV18 to TRBJ1-2. The CDR3 consists of 16 residues. The germline CDR1 and CDR2 sequences are KGHSH and LQKENI.

This rearrangement joins TRBV11-2 to TRBJ2-1; with no DNA, the TCRdb D assignment of TRBD2 cannot be verified. This CDR3 has 15 residues. The germline V gene encodes CDR1 SGHAT and CDR2 FQNNGV. The CDR3 sequence is CASTSTSGYNNEQFF.

The chain employs TRBV20-1 and TRBJ2-1; TCRdb names TRBD2, which stays unverified in the absence of DNA. The CDR3 totals 14 residues. CDR1 and CDR2 from the germline V gene are DFQATT and SNEGSKA (reference sequence). The chain's CDR3 is CSGPLAGPYNEQFF.

The chain combines TRBV7-9 with TRBJ2-1; TCRdb picks TRBD2, but there is no DNA to check that call. This CDR3 is built from 15 residues. Germline CDR1 SEHNR, CDR2 FQNEAQ (reference sequence). Here the CDR3 reads CASSLEGARYNEQFF.

The J gene is TRBJ1-2, the V gene TRBV12-3 or TRBV12-4. The CDR3 length is 15 residues. CDR3: CASSPPGGEVYGYTF.